The TCR beta chain described here comes from a study of cytomegalovirus exposure and HLA in healthy donors. Looking at the study overall: Within the Caucasian-associated ancestry cluster were about 81% of the approximately 400 genotyped donors.

This PCR relied on a set of 60 Vbeta primers and 13 Jbeta primers. Only in-frame clones appear in the TCRdb table, and some are missing; sequencing was by immunoSEQ multiplex PCR. The sample shows about 160,000 clones, roughly 80% of them seen only once. Germline CDR1 SGHAT, CDR2 FQNNGV. The CDR3 is made up of 15 amino acids. V trimming: 5 bases; J trimming: 4 bases; junction bases outside the gene matches: 11. The V and J genes are TRBV11-2 and TRBJ2-7, with 7 bases fitting TRBD2. The TCR originated in a male donor in good health and CMV-seropositive. The sequencing input was PBMCs. The DNA for the CDR3 is TGTGCCAGCAGCACAAGGTCGGGAGCGGGATACGAGCAGTACTTC. Translating gives CASSTRSGAGYEQYF.